These 24 T cell receptor beta chains share one sample of origin, sequenced in a study of a mutant IDH1 vaccine in newly diagnosed glioma. No antigens are known for them. Regarding time point: week 35, safety follow-up. Vaccination comprised doses that each held 300 ug of mutant IDH1 20-mer peptide, plus topical imiquimod. Clones were sequenced by immunoSEQ multiplex PCR, and TCRdb holds only the in-frame ones, with some missing. The data contain about 45,000 clones, approximately 92% of them singletons. The sequencing used PBMCs, collected from a glioma patient whose treatment included an IDH1 peptide vaccine. The receptors originated from a man over 45 with glioma.

The chain uses TRBV5-4 and TRBJ2-7; 8 bases are shared with TRBD1. This CDR3 is built from 14 residues. Germline V gene sequence: CDR1 SGHNT, CDR2 YYREEE (reference sequence). Trimming took 1 base from V and 4 from J; bases not matched to a gene: 4. The CDR3 here is CASSLYQGAYEQYF. In DNA, the CDR3 is TGTGCCAGCAGCTTGTACCAGGGGGCTTACGAGCAGTACTTC. Full variable domain (rest looked up from reference TRBV5-4 and TRBJ2-7): ETGVTQSPTHLIKTRGQQVTLRCSSQSGHNTVSWYQQALGQGPQFIFQYYREEENGRGNFPPRFSGLQFPNYSSELNVNALELDDSALYLCASSLYQGAYEQYFGPGTRLTVT.

J is TRBJ1-1 and V is TRBV5-4; TRBD1 might be the D (5 bases). The germline gives CDR1 SGHNT, CDR2 YYREEE (reference sequence). Between the trimmed V and J ends, which lost 1 base and 4 bases, there was a span of 8 bases. The CDR3 runs 13 residues. The CDR3 bases are TGTGCCAGCAGCTTGAGGAGGGGCACTGAAGCTTTCTTT. It yields the protein CASSLRRGTEAFF.

The V gene is TRBV30, the J gene TRBJ2-3; the match to TRBD2 covers 8 bases. In germline, CDR1 is GTSNPN, CDR2 SVGIG (reference sequence). The CDR3 length is 14 residues. The V and J ends lost 3 bases and 4 bases, in that order; junction bases with no gene match: 6. Here the CDR3 DNA reads TGTGCCTGGAGGAGAGCGGGAGCGGCAGATACGCAGTATTTT. Translating gives CAWRRAGAADTQYF. The variable domain in full, completed from reference TRBV30 and TRBJ2-3, reads SQTIHQWPATLVQPVGSPLSLECTVEGTSNPNLYWYRQAAGRGLQLLFYSVGIGQISSEVPQNLSASRPQDRQFILSSKKLLLSDSGFYLCAWRRAGAADTQYFGPGTRLTVL.

This clone was counted between two and nine times. V and J are TRBV11-2 and TRBJ1-2; no firm D call. V lost 1 base to trimming and J lost 6 bases, with 15 bases between them. Germline CDR1 and CDR2: SGHAT and FQNNGV. The CDR3 contains 15 residues. CDR3 DNA: TGTGCCAGCAGCTTAGCCGCAGGACCAGAGCATGGCTACACCTTC. Translating it yields CASSLAAGPEHGYTF.

The rearrangement joins TRBV9 to TRBJ2-7, with TRBD1 matching over 9 bases. Trimming took 4 bases from V and 2 from J; bases not matched to a gene: 4. The CDR3 sequence is 14 residues long. Per the germline V gene, CDR1 is SGDLS and CDR2 is YYNGEE. CDR3 in amino acids: CASSSGQGTYEQYF. The CDR3 DNA reads TGTGCCAGCAGCTCGGGACAGGGCACCTACGAGCAGTACTTC.

V usage is TRBV11-1 and J usage is TRBJ2-7, with TRBD2 matching over 9 bases. V was clipped by 3 bases and J by 2 bases; unmatched bases: 5. CDR1 and CDR2 from the germline V gene are SGHAT and FQDESV (reference sequence). The CDR3 totals 15 residues. The CDR3 region is CASSFASSGAYEQYF. The CDR3 bases are TGTGCCAGCAGCTTTGCTTCTAGCGGGGCCTACGAGCAGTACTTC.

The rearrangement uses TRBV6-1 and TRBJ2-2, with D maybe TRBD2 (6 bases). The ends were cut back, 8 bases at V and 1 base at J, with 11 bases in the middle. The germline gives CDR1 MNHNS, CDR2 SASEGT. The CDR3 has 14 amino acids. In nucleotides, the CDR3 is TGTGCCAGCCACCGACTAGGGAACACCGGGGAGCTGTTTTTT. Translation: CASHRLGNTGELFF.

V gene TRBV6-5 combines with J gene TRBJ1-1; maybe TRBD1 (6 bases). This CDR3 region has 14 residues. Trimming shortened V by 9 bases and J by 4 bases, and 18 bases separated the two germline ends. Per germline, CDR1 MNHEY and CDR2 SVGAGI. CDR3 sequence: CASRRRGQVTEAFF. The CDR3 nucleotides are TGTGCCAGTAGACGCCGGGGGCAGGTCACTGAAGCTTTCTTT.

The chain carries TRBV27 and TRBJ2-2, with 8 bases matching TRBD2. Per the germline V gene, CDR1 is MNHEY and CDR2 is SMNVEV (reference sequence). The CDR3 consists of 15 residues. V dropped 7 bases and J dropped 7; count of bases not matched to a gene: 11. The CDR3 reads CASTVGASGFGELFF. CDR3 nucleotide sequence: TGTGCCAGCACGGTTGGGGCTAGCGGGTTCGGGGAGCTGTTTTTT.

The chain carries TRBV6-1 and TRBJ2-7, with D possibly TRBD1 on 6 matching bases. The CDR3 covers 13 residues. Germline CDR1 reads MNHNS; CDR2 reads SASEGT. The germline V and J ends were trimmed by 6 bases and 5 bases, with 14 bases remaining between them. CDR3 in DNA: TGTGCCAGCAGGAACCACAGGGTGGACGAGCAGTACTTC. Amino acid sequence: CASRNHRVDEQYF.

The chain recombines TRBV6-4 with TRBJ2-6; the D is unclear. This CDR3 has 17 residues. Trimming pared 6 bases from V and 0 bases from J, leaving 15 bases between. In germline, CDR1 is MRHNA, CDR2 SNTAGT. The CDR3 is CASRDGLSHSGANVLTF. DNA of the CDR3: TGTGCCAGCAGGGACGGTCTCTCCCACTCTGGGGCCAACGTCCTGACTTTC.

The chain combines TRBV5-1 with TRBJ2-3; no firm D call. CDR3 size: 14 residues. CDR1 SGHRS and CDR2 YFSETQ come from the germline V gene. Trimming took 5 bases from V and 0 from J, leaving 10 bases between them. CDR3 sequence (DNA): TGCGCCAGCAGTGTCAGCTATAGCACAGATACGCAGTATTTT. Translating gives CASSVSYSTDTQYF.

The chain carries TRBV11-2 and TRBJ2-7, with TRBD1 matching 7 bases. The CDR3 is made up of 13 amino acids. V lost 3 bases to trimming and J lost 7 bases; unmatched junction nucleotides: 6. Germline V gene data show CDR1 as SGHAT and CDR2 as FQNNGV. The CDR3 loop reads CASSFDRVREQYF. CDR3 nucleotides: TGTGCCAGCAGCTTCGACAGGGTGAGGGAGCAGTACTTC.

The V gene is TRBV6-5, the J gene TRBJ2-7; 9 bases map to TRBD1. Germline CDR1 reads MNHEY; CDR2 reads SVGAGI. The J segment lost 3 bases and the V segment lost 6 bases, leaving 6 bases of the junction unmatched. The CDR3 totals 14 residues. CDR3: CASSSGTGYYEQYF. The CDR3 bases are TGTGCCAGCAGCTCCGGGACAGGGTACTACGAGCAGTACTTC.

J is TRBJ1-4 and V is TRBV27; no reliable D call. The CDR3 is 15 amino acids. Trimming stripped 3 bases from V and 2 bases from J, with 10 bases between. CDR1 MNHEY and CDR2 SMNVEV come from the germline V gene (reference sequence). CDR3: CASSFGGRTNEKLFF. The CDR3 nucleotides read TGTGCCAGCAGTTTCGGCGGGAGGACTAATGAAAAACTGTTTTTT.

The V and J genes are TRBV5-4 and TRBJ1-3; unclear D gene. The CDR3 consists of 16 residues. Germline lookup yields CDR1 SGHNT and CDR2 YYREEE (reference sequence). V was pared by 4 bases and J by 0 bases, with 14 bases between. The DNA of the CDR3 is TGTGCCAGCAGCCATCTAGGACGGGTCTCTGGAAACACCATATATTTT. Translated: CASSHLGRVSGNTIYF.

The rearrangement uses TRBV4-1 and TRBJ1-3, with 7 bases matching TRBD1. J was trimmed by 4 bases and V by 0 bases; bases with no gene match: 15. This CDR3 is 19 amino acids long. Germline V gene sequence: CDR1 MGHRA, CDR2 YSYEKL. The CDR3 sequence: CASSQDRQGLHRWGNTIYF. The CDR3 DNA reads as TGCGCCAGCAGCCAAGACCGACAGGGTCTTCATCGGTGGGGAAACACCATATATTTT.

The chain uses TRBV2 and TRBJ2-3, with 11 bases aligning to TRBD1. Trimming cost V 8 bases and J 7 bases; bases outside gene matches: 2. The CDR3 extends over 12 amino acids. The germline gives CDR1 SNHLY, CDR2 FYNNEI. CDR3 sequence reads: CASGTGGNTQYF. The CDR3, as DNA: TGTGCCAGCGGGACAGGGGGGAATACGCAGTATTTT.

This clone came up a few times. The rearrangement joins TRBV20-1 to TRBJ2-2; D gene uncertain. The CDR3 is 11 amino acids. CDR1 is DFQATT and CDR2 is SNEGSKA in the germline V gene (reference sequence). Deletions cut 6 bases from V and 7 bases from J, with 9 bases between. CDR3 DNA: TGCAGTGCAAGATGGAGCGGGGAGCTGTTTTTT. Amino acid sequence: CSARWSGELFF.

This clone was seen a single time. The rearrangement uses TRBV29-1 and TRBJ1-2; D gene uncertain. The CDR3 length is 16 residues. V lost 4 bases to trimming and J lost 0 bases, with 18 bases between them. Germline assignment: CDR1 SQVTM and CDR2 ANQGSEA. The CDR3 here is CSVVEKGLTTNYGYTF. CDR3 nucleotide sequence: TGCAGCGTTGTTGAGAAGGGCCTAACTACTAACTATGGCTACACCTTC.

This clone has only one observation. V gene TRBV7-9 combines with J gene TRBJ1-4, with TRBD1 matching 7 bases. CDR3 length: 15 residues. Germline V lookup: CDR1 SEHNR, CDR2 FQNEAQ (reference sequence). Trimming cost V 5 bases and J 7 bases; bases outside gene matches: 10. The CDR3 loop is CASSIRDSRAEKLFF. DNA for the CDR3: TGTGCCAGCAGCATACGGGACAGCAGAGCTGAAAAACTGTTTTTT.

The gene calls are TRBV9 and TRBJ2-3, with D maybe TRBD2 (6 bases). Trimming shortened V by 1 base and J by 4 bases, and 7 bases separated the two germline ends. The CDR3 sequence is 13 residues long. Germline-derived CDR1 and CDR2 are SGDLS and YYNGEE. Here the CDR3 reads CASSVTGADTQYF. CDR3 sequence (DNA): TGTGCCAGCAGCGTAACGGGGGCAGATACGCAGTATTTT. Based on the CDR3 plus reference TRBV9 and TRBJ2-3, the full variable domain is DSGVTQTPKHLITATGQRVTLRCSPRSGDLSVYWYQQSLDQGLQFLIQYYNGEERAKGNILERFSAQQFPDLHSELNLSSLELGDSALYFCASSVTGADTQYFGPGTRLTVL.

The chain employs TRBV5-1 and TRBJ2-6; 7 bases agree with TRBD1. CDR1 and CDR2 (germline): SGHRS, YFSETQ. After removal of 0 bases from V and 2 bases from J, the junction contained 5 bases not matched to a gene. The CDR3 runs 17 residues. CDR3 loop: CASSLGQGQAGANVLTF. CDR3 in DNA: TGCGCCAGCAGCTTGGGACAGGGTCAGGCTGGGGCCAACGTCCTGACTTTC. The entire variable domain, with the rest obtained from reference TRBV5-1 and TRBJ2-6, is as follows: KAGVTQTPRYLIKTRGQQVTLSCSPISGHRSVSWYQQTPGQGLQFLFEYFSETQRNKGNFPGRFSGRQFSNSRSEMNVSTLELGDSALYLCASSLGQGQAGANVLTFGAGSRLTVL.

The chain carries TRBV18 and TRBJ2-3, with 7 bases lining up with TRBD1. CDR1 is KGHSH and CDR2 is LQKENI in the germline V gene. V lost 3 bases and J lost 4; bases outside the gene matches: 7. The CDR3 runs to 15 residues. The CDR3 DNA follows: TGTGCCAGCTCACCTCGACAGGGCAGCGCAGATACGCAGTATTTT. Translated: CASSPRQGSADTQYF. Full variable domain (missing parts from reference TRBV18 and TRBJ2-3): NAGVMQNPRHLVRRRGQEARLRCSPMKGHSHVYWYRQLPEEGLKFMVYLQKENIIDESGMPKERFSAEFPKEGPSILRIQQVVRGDSAAYFCASSPRQGSADTQYFGPGTRLTVL.